A single sample gave rise to the 20 T cell receptor beta chains below, sequenced in a study of response to subunit inactivated influenza vaccine. Via MiXCR, TCRdb re-called the RT-PCR reads, giving one row per CDR3 protein. This table holds 700,000 to 800,000 distinct CDR3 sequences, about 18% found once. The sample consisted of PBMCs from blood, taken 5 to 6 days after vaccination. The receptor set was obtained from a man between 45 and 60 years old who received an inactivated influenza vaccine.

This clonotype was recorded a few times. The genes are TRBV4-3 and TRBJ2-2, with D unclear. Germline V lookup: CDR1 LGHNA, CDR2 YSLEER. The V gene lost 4 bases and the J gene lost 4 bases, with 19 bases spanning the gap. The CDR3 runs 17 residues. Here the CDR3 reads CASSLESGFASTGELFF. The CDR3 nucleotides read TGCGCCAGCAGCCTTGAGTCGGGCTTCGCAAGCACCGGGGAGCTGTTTTTT.

V gene TRBV12-3 or TRBV12-4 combines with J gene TRBJ2-7; a weak D match, TRBD2 (7 bases). Trimming took off 0 bases at V and 7 bases at J, with 10 bases between the two ends. The CDR3 has 13 amino acids. For the CDR3, the DNA is TGTGCCAGCAGTTTAGCGGGGGGGCCTGAGCAGTACTTC. This translates into CASSLAGGPEQYF.

By proportion, this clonotype is medium-sized. The chain combines TRBV12-3 or TRBV12-4 with TRBJ2-1, with 8 positions matching TRBD2. With 3 bases clipped from V and 4 bases from J, the junction kept 11 bases outside the gene matches. The CDR3 runs 17 residues. CDR3: CASSFQLSGGKYNEQFF. The CDR3 bases are TGTGCCAGCAGTTTCCAGCTAAGCGGGGGCAAATACAATGAGCAGTTCTTC.

Only one count was recorded for this clonotype. V and J are TRBV14 and TRBJ2-1; TRBD2 is a possible D gene (6 bases). CDR1 is SGHDN, CDR2 FVKESK, per germline. CDR3 length: 17 amino acids. V lost 4 bases to trimming and J lost 3 bases, with 19 bases between them. The CDR3 region is CASSPPSALPIYNEQFF. The CDR3 nucleotides read TGTGCCAGCAGCCCCCCTAGCGCCCTACCAATCTACAATGAGCAGTTCTTC.

V gene TRBV13 combines with J gene TRBJ2-3; weak D call: TRBD2 (5 bases). Per germline, CDR1 PRHDT and CDR2 FYEKMQ (reference sequence). This CDR3 has 15 amino acids. Deletions cut 4 bases from V and 2 bases from J, with 13 bases between. The CDR3 region is CASSSPRRNTDTQYF. For the CDR3, the DNA is TGTGCCAGCAGCTCCCCAAGGAGGAACACAGATACGCAGTATTTT.

The chain recombines TRBV7-9 with TRBJ2-7; D might be TRBD1 or TRBD2, each matching 5 bases. Germline CDR1 SEHNR, CDR2 FQNEAQ (reference sequence). This CDR3 contains 14 residues. The germline V and J ends were trimmed by 3 bases and 9 bases, with 18 bases remaining between them. The CDR3 is CASSFGDPSTGQYF. CDR3 sequence (DNA): TGTGCCAGCAGCTTCGGGGACCCTTCTACCGGGCAGTACTTC.

This chain links TRBV7-6 with TRBJ2-3; D is undetermined. Looked up from germline, CDR1 is SGHVS and CDR2 is FNYEAQ. Deletions cut 1 base from V and 2 bases from J, with 13 bases between. The CDR3 contains 16 residues. The CDR3 protein is CASSLEAASFTDTQYF. The DNA for the CDR3 is TGTGCCAGCAGCTTAGAGGCGGCGTCCTTCACAGATACGCAGTATTTT. Full variable domain (remainder filled in from reference TRBV7-6 and TRBJ2-3): GAGVSQSPRYKVTKRGQDVALRCDPISGHVSLYWYRQALGQGPEFLTYFNYEAQQDKSGLPNDRFSAERPEGSISTLTIQRTEQRDSAMYRCASSLEAASFTDTQYFGPGTRLTVL.

The V and J genes are TRBV20-1 and TRBJ2-2; 10 positions match TRBD2. Germline trimming cut 0 bases from V and 4 bases from J; bases unmatched to any gene: 5. The CDR3 is 16 residues long. Germline lookup yields CDR1 DFQATT and CDR2 SNEGSKA (reference sequence). The DNA of the CDR3 is TGCAGTGCTAGAGATGGAGCGGGAGGGCGCACCGGGGAGCTGTTTTTT. Protein product: CSARDGAGGRTGELFF.

V and J are TRBV6-1 and TRBJ2-1, with 8 bases matching TRBD1. After removal of 6 bases from V and 8 bases from J, the junction contained 6 bases not matched to a gene. There are 13 residues in the CDR3. Germline V gene data show CDR1 as MNHNS and CDR2 as SASEGT. CDR3 sequence: CASRGTGVYEQFF. In nucleotides, the CDR3 is TGTGCCAGCAGGGGGACAGGTGTCTATGAGCAGTTCTTC.

The V gene is TRBV29-1, the J gene TRBJ2-7; 10 bases match TRBD1. After removal of 3 bases from V and 5 bases from J, the junction contained 7 bases not matched to a gene. Germline CDR1 and CDR2: SQVTM and ANQGSEA. The CDR3 sequence is 14 residues long. As DNA, the CDR3 is TGCAGCGTTGATCGGGGACAGGGGTTCGACGAGCAGTACTTC. The encoded protein is CSVDRGQGFDEQYF.

The sample holds a few counts of this clonotype. The V gene is TRBV20-1, the J gene TRBJ2-7; a weak D match, TRBD2 (5 bases). V shed 7 bases and J shed 3 bases, with 10 bases lying between them. CDR3 size: 11 residues. The germline gives CDR1 DFQATT, CDR2 SNEGSKA (reference sequence). For the CDR3, the DNA is TGCAGTGGGCGGGCTCACTACGAGCAGTACTTC. As protein: CSGRAHYEQYF.

The chain uses TRBV6-2 or TRBV6-3 and TRBJ2-1, with unresolved D. Germline V CDR1 and CDR2: MNHEY, SVGEGT. The CDR3 runs 17 residues. Trimming stripped 0 bases from V and 0 bases from J, with 12 bases between. The CDR3 protein is CASSYSVRGTSYNEQFF. In nucleotides, the CDR3 is TGTGCCAGCAGTTACTCGGTTCGCGGTACCTCCTACAATGAGCAGTTCTTC.

The rearrangement joins TRBV6-1 to TRBJ2-5; the match to TRBD2 covers 10 bases. The trim removed 6 bases at V and 5 bases at J, leaving 12 bases unmatched. This CDR3 contains 16 residues. Germline assignment: CDR1 MNHNS and CDR2 SASEGT. Written as DNA, the CDR3 is TGTGCCAGCAGCTCGACTAGCAGCGGGAGGGTGGAGACCCAGTACTTC. Encoded protein: CASSSTSSGRVETQYF.

In this sample, this clonotype turned up a few times. The J gene is TRBJ2-2, the V gene TRBV7-9; perhaps TRBD2 as D (6 bases). The CDR3 is made up of 16 amino acids. The germline V gene encodes CDR1 SEHNR and CDR2 FQNEAQ (reference sequence). V was trimmed by 1 base and J by 4 bases, leaving 13 bases between them. CDR3 DNA: TGTGCCAGCAGCTTAGTAGGAGGGACGAGCACCGGGGAGCTGTTTTTT. This translates into CASSLVGGTSTGELFF.

The V and J genes are TRBV6-2 or TRBV6-3 and TRBJ2-5, with D unresolved. Germline V CDR1 and CDR2: MNHEY, SVGEGT. The CDR3 loop spans 13 amino acids. With 2 bases removed from V and 7 bases from J, the gap between germline ends came to 11 bases. The chain's CDR3 is CASSYTDSGTQYF. The CDR3 region has the DNA TGTGCCAGCAGTTACACCGATTCCGGGACCCAGTACTTC.

This clonotype showed up just a few times. The rearrangement uses TRBV15 and TRBJ2-2; 7 nucleotides line up with TRBD1. CDR3 length: 14 amino acids. Trimming cost V 5 bases and J 7 bases; bases outside gene matches: 7. Germline CDR1 LNHNV, CDR2 YYDKDF (reference sequence). The CDR3: CATSSRQGGGELFF. The CDR3 DNA follows: TGTGCCACCAGCTCCCGACAGGGCGGCGGGGAGCTGTTTTTT.

This clonotype has a single count. The V gene is TRBV12-3 or TRBV12-4, the J gene TRBJ2-5, with a tentative D call TRBD1 (6 bases). This CDR3 comprises 13 residues. V lost 7 bases to trimming and J lost 2 bases, with 11 bases between them. The CDR3 spells CASNRAPQETQYF. The CDR3 nucleotides read TGTGCCAGCAACAGGGCACCACAAGAGACCCAGTACTTC.

This chain connects TRBV24-1 to TRBJ2-1; possibly TRBD1 for D (6 bases). Germline values: CDR1 KGHDR, CDR2 SFDVKD. V dropped 10 bases and J dropped 3 bases, with 15 bases sitting between them. The CDR3 has 14 amino acids. CDR3 sequence reads: CATQPSRGYNEQFF. CDR3 sequence (DNA): TGTGCCACGCAGCCCAGCAGGGGCTACAATGAGCAGTTCTTC.

This clonotype was counted a few times. The rearrangement links TRBV10-1 to TRBJ2-7; 7 bases agree with TRBD1. The ends lost 6 bases at V and 3 bases at J; junction bases unmatched: 8. The CDR3 loop spans 14 amino acids. CDR1 is WNHNN and CDR2 is SYGVQD in the germline V gene (reference sequence). The CDR3 region is CASRKTGQIYEQYF. The CDR3 coding sequence is TGCGCCAGCAGAAAAACGGGACAGATCTACGAGCAGTACTTC.

This chain links TRBV6-1 with TRBJ1-2, with D possibly being TRBD1 (6 bases). Germline values: CDR1 MNHNS, CDR2 SASEGT. V lost 5 bases and J lost 4, with 17 bases in between. The CDR3 is made up of 15 amino acids. CDR3 in amino acids: CASSKQGWGPYGYTF. The CDR3 coding sequence is TGTGCCAGCAGTAAACAGGGTTGGGGCCCCTATGGCTACACCTTC.